This T cell receptor (beta chain) was sequenced for a study of breast tumors, draining lymph nodes, adjacent tissues. CDR1 and CDR2 from the germline V gene are MNHNY and SVGAGI (reference sequence). The CDR3 has 15 residues. V lost 6 bases to trimming and J lost 5 bases; unmatched junction nucleotides: 11. Breast cancer patients provided tissue from their axillary draining lymph nodes. TCRdb reanalysed the multiplex PCR reads using MiXCR and keeps one entry per CDR3 protein. The sample gives 140,000 to 150,000 distinct CDR3 sequences, less than 35% of which show up once; approximately 2.2% is in the top ten. This clonotype was detected ten times or more.

The receptor's source is a female donor with breast cancer. Some clones in this sample may be carry-over from other donors' samples. This sequence joins TRBV6-6 and TRBJ2-7; 9 nucleotides align to TRBD1. The material sequenced was axillary lymph node tissue. This CDR3 is CASRPSGTGLHEQYF. The CDR3 coding sequence is TGTGCCAGCAGGCCCTCCGGGACAGGGTTGCACGAGCAGTACTTC.